This paragraph covers one TCR beta chain sequence. No antigen is known for it. V shed 6 bases and J 7 bases; nucleotides not matched to a gene: 8. In germline, CDR1 is LNHNV, CDR2 YYDKDF (reference sequence). The CDR3 consists of 13 residues. This entry belongs to a study of T cell responses to AZD1222 COVID-19 vaccine. Study conclusions and caveats: Repertoires in all cases were sampled only once the peak T cell response had passed. Researchers report vaccine-associated CD4 TCRs spanning spike, with dominance at 160-218 and 743-854. White British ancestry dominated among donors, who included more females, and clonal diversity was possibly underestimated.

TCRdb's copy holds only in-frame clones and misses some; the assay was immunoSEQ multiplex PCR. The sample records about 100,000 clones, around 87% being singletons. The chain links TRBV15 to TRBJ1-2; 7 nucleotides line up with TRBD1. This sequence was found in an adult in good health. Here the sequenced sample was peripheral blood, taken on day 0 of MenACWY control vaccination. The CDR3 here is CATSTGTELGYTF. The CDR3 DNA sequence: TGTGCCACCAGTACCGGGACAGAGCTTGGCTACACCTTC.